Included here is one T cell receptor (beta chain) sequence, with context. The PCR ran on 60 Vbeta and 13 Jbeta primers. Original data processing: Per a later analysis, the number of unique TCR beta chains was roughly 80 million, of which roughly 11 million were shared. TCRdb keeps only in-frame clones here, not all; method: immunoSEQ multiplex PCR. The DNA gave D and trimming, while V, J and clone size come from that table. This sample contains approximately 92,000 clones. The sample belongs to a study of cytomegalovirus exposure and HLA in healthy donors. At collection, donors were nominally healthy, but unrecorded immune exposures were probable. The CDR3 is 13 residues long. Germline lookup yields CDR1 SQVTM and CDR2 ANQGSEA. J lost 7 bases, V lost 6 bases, and 11 bases had no gene match.

The sequence came from a woman in her thirties in good health and CMV-seronegative. This rearrangement joins TRBV29-1 to TRBJ2-7; TRBD1 matches 8 bases. The material sequenced was PBMCs. The CDR3 loop reads CSVGATGAGEQYF. CDR3 sequence (DNA): TGCAGCGTCGGGGCGACAGGGGCGGGGGAGCAGTACTTC.